These T cell receptor beta chains were read from a single sample in a study of cytomegalovirus exposure and HLA in healthy donors. Profiling relied on immunoSEQ multiplex PCR, and the TCRdb table lists in-frame clones only, not all of them. Here the sample spans more than 90,000 clones, roughly 78% being singletons. The specimen was PBMCs. The origin of the receptors is a woman aged 55-69 years in good health and CMV-seronegative. Both conserved end residues are part of each CDR3. D genes are given only for firm matches. A clone size is listed for some rows: how often the clone was seen (once, few, many), or a class if it is expanded.

V: TRBV4-1
size: once
D: .
J: TRBJ1-2
CDR3: CASSQESQVDGYTF
DNA: TGCGCCAGCAGCCAAGAATCACAGGTGGATGGCTACACCTTC

V: TRBV10-3
size: once
D: TRBD1
J: TRBJ2-7
CDR3: CAISEDRGRLMQYF
DNA: TGTGCCATCAGTGAGGACAGGGGGCGGTTGATGCAGTACTTC

V: TRBV15
size: .
D: .
J: TRBJ1-1
CDR3: CATSSRRFTEAFF
DNA: TGTGCCACCAGCAGTAGGAGGTTCACTGAAGCTTTCTTT

V: TRBV5-1
size: .
D: .
J: TRBJ2-2
CDR3: CASRSTGELFF
DNA: TGCGCCAGCAGGAGCACCGGGGAGCTGTTTTTT

V: TRBV15
size: .
D: .
J: TRBJ1-1
CDR3: CATSRVTAEGHTEAFF
DNA: TGTGCCACCAGCAGAGTAACCGCCGAGGGTCACACTGAAGCTTTCTTT

V: TRBV25-1
size: .
D: .
J: TRBJ2-1
CDR3: CASSLNEQFF
DNA: TGTGCCAGCAGTCTAAATGAGCAGTTCTTC

V: TRBV6-5
size: .
D: .
J: TRBJ1-5
CDR3: CASSYGIGGQPQHF
DNA: TGTGCCAGCAGTTATGGGATCGGGGGTCAGCCCCAGCATTTT

V: TRBV7-2
size: once
D: .
J: TRBJ1-2
CDR3: CASSLTVADLVYGYTF
DNA: TGTGCCAGCAGCTTAACGGTAGCAGACCTCGTCTATGGCTACACCTTC

V: TRBV28
size: .
D: .
J: TRBJ2-7
CDR3: CASSLSLWDFNYEQYF
DNA: TGTGCCAGCAGTCTATCGCTTTGGGACTTTAATTACGAGCAGTACTTC

V: TRBV18
size: .
D: TRBD1
J: TRBJ1-1
CDR3: CASSPDRVNTEAFF
DNA: TGTGCCAGCTCACCGGACAGGGTGAACACTGAAGCTTTCTTT

V: TRBV10-1
size: .
D: TRBD2
J: TRBJ2-1
CDR3: CASSESFSGGEQFF
DNA: TGCGCCAGCAGTGAGTCGTTTAGCGGGGGTGAGCAGTTCTTC

V: TRBV9
size: .
D: .
J: TRBJ1-1
CDR3: CASSRALNTEAFF
DNA: TGTGCCAGCAGCCGCGCACTGAACACTGAAGCTTTCTTT

V: TRBV5-8
size: .
D: TRBD1
J: TRBJ1-5
CDR3: CASSSGQVGNQPQHF
DNA: TGTGCCAGCAGCTCAGGACAGGTAGGAAATCAGCCCCAGCATTTT